This TCR beta chain comes out of a study of T cells in Graves' hyperthyroidism and ophthalmopathy. As for the study in general: The initial diagnosis was the point when peripheral blood was collected, ahead of any treatment.

RNA transcripts gave rise to amplified TCR beta CDR3 regions. Using the HTBI primer set, a first-round RT-PCR was run on the TCR CDR3. From the multiplex PCR reads, TCRdb called clonotypes with MiXCR, one entry per CDR3 protein. This sample has around 500,000 distinct CDR3 sequences; roughly 15% occur once, and the top ten carry about 15%. The CDR3 covers 13 residues. Trimming shortened V by 4 bases and J by 4 bases, and 9 bases separated the two germline ends. Germline CDR1 is SGHRS and CDR2 is YFSETQ. The PBMCs had their origin in about 9.7 ml of fresh peripheral blood. Input material: blood. This TCR was sampled from a woman in her thirties or forties with Graves' hyperthyroidism. This rearrangement joins TRBV5-1 to TRBJ2-1; perhaps D is TRBD1 or TRBD2 (5 bases each). In DNA, the CDR3 is TGCGCCAGCAGCCGGGGACGGTACAATGAGCAGTTCTTC. Translation: CASSRGRYNEQFF.